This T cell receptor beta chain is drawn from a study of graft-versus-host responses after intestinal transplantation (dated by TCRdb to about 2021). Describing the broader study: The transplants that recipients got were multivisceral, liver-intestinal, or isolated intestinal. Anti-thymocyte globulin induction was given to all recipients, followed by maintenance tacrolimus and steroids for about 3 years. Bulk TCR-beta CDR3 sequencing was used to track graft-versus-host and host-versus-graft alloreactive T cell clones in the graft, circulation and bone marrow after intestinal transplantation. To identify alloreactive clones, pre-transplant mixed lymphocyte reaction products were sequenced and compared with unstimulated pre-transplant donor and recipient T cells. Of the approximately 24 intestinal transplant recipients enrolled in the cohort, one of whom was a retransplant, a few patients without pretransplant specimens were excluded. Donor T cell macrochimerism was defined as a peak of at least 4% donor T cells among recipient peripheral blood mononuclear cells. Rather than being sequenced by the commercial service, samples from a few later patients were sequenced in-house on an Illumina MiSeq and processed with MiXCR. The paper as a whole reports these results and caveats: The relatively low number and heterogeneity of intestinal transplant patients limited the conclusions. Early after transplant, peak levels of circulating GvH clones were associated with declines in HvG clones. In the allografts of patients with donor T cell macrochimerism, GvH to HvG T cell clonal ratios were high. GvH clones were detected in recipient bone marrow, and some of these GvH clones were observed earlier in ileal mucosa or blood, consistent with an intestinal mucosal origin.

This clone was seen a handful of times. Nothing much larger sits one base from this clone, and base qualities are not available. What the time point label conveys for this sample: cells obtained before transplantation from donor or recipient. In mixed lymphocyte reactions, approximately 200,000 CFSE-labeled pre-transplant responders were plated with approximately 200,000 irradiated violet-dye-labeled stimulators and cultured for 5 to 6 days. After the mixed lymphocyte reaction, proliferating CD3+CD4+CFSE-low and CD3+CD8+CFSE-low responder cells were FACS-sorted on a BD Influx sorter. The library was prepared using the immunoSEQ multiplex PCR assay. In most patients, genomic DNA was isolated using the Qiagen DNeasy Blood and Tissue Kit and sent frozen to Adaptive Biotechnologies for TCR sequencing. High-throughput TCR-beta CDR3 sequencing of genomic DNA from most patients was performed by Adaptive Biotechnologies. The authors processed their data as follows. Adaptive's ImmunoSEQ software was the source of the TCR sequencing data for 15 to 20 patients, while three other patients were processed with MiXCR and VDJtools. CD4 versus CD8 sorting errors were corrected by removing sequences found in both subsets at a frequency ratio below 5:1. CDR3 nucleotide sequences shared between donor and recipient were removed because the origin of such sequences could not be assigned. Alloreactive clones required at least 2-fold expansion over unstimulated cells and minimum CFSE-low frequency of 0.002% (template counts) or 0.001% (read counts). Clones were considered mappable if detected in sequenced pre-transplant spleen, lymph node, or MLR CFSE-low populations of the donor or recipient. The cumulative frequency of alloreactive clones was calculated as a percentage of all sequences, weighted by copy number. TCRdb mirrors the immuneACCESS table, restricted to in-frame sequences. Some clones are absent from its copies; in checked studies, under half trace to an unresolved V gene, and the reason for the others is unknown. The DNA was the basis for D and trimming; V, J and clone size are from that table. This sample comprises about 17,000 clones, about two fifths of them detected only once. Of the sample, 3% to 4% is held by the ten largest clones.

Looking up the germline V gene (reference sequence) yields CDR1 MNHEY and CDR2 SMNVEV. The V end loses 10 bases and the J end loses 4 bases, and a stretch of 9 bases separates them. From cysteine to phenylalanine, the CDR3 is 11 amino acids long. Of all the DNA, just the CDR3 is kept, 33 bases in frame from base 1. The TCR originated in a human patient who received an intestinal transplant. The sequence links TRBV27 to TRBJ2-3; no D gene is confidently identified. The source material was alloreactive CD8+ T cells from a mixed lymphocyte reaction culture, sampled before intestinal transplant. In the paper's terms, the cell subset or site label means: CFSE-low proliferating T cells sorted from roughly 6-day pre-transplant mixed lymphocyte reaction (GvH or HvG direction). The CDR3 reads CATHTADTQYF. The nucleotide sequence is TGTGCCACCCATACAGCAGATACGCAGTATTTT.